These 20 T cell receptor beta chains were all obtained from the same sample, sequenced in a study of HIV-infected patients and healthy controls. Antiretroviral therapy had run roughly three months, about 14 weeks, before follow-up blood collection. Whole blood was used without fractionation, so all unsorted peripheral T cells were included. Reverse transcription used 450 to 500 ng RNA and constant-region primers for alpha and beta. Using multiplexing indices, alpha and beta chain libraries were generated apart by chain-specific third strand synthesis. TCRdb recomputed calls from the 5' RACE reads with MiXCR, one row per CDR3 protein. The sample shows 8,000 to 9,000 distinct CDR3 sequences, 8.4% of them seen only once. This specimen consisted of blood, obtained during antiretroviral therapy. Source of these receptors: an adult with HIV infection.

This clonotype was counted many times. V gene TRBV7-8 combines with J gene TRBJ2-5; D might be TRBD1 or TRBD2, each matching 8 bases. V dropped 6 bases and J dropped 10 bases, with 27 bases sitting between them. There are 16 residues in the CDR3. Germline-derived CDR1 and CDR2 are SGHVS and FQNEAQ. The CDR3 reads CASSRPGGGGLVGQYF. The CDR3, as DNA: TGTGCCAGCAGTCGCCCAGGGGGCGGGGGGTTAGTGGGCCAGTACTTC.

This clonotype was recorded many times. V gene TRBV28 combines with J gene TRBJ1-4; 8 bases map to TRBD1. The junction had 3 bases not matched to a gene; V was cut back by 6 bases and J by 3 bases. The CDR3 covers 14 residues. The germline gives CDR1 MDHEN, CDR2 SYDVKM. The CDR3: CASSETGANEKLFF. The CDR3 DNA reads as TGTGCCAGCAGCGAGACAGGGGCTAATGAAAAACTGTTTTTT.

This clonotype is classed as medium-sized (0.01 to 0.1%). The V call is TRBV7-2, the J call TRBJ1-6; D perhaps matches TRBD1 (5 bases). There are 11 residues in the CDR3. Trimming shortened V by 4 bases and J by 16 bases, and 11 bases separated the two germline ends. The V gene's germline CDR1 is SGHTA and CDR2 FQGNSA. The CDR3 spells CASSSGPLLHF. The DNA for the CDR3 is TGTGCCAGCAGCTCGGGACCTCTACTCCACTTT.

In this sample, this clonotype turned up many times. The V call is TRBV7-2, the J call TRBJ2-7; 9 nucleotides match TRBD2. The CDR3 has 15 residues. V lost 1 base, J lost 2 bases, and 3 bases stayed unmatched. Per germline, CDR1 SGHTA and CDR2 FQGNSA. The CDR3 is CASSLGGGGAYEQYF. The CDR3 nucleotides read TGTGCCAGCAGCTTAGGGGGCGGGGGGGCCTACGAGCAGTACTTC.

The gene calls are TRBV30 and TRBJ1-1; D ambiguous. Trimming took off 0 bases at V and 3 bases at J, with 8 bases between the two ends. This CDR3 is built from 13 residues. CDR1 is GTSNPN, CDR2 SVGIG, per germline (reference sequence). The CDR3 bases are TGTGCCTGGAGTGTCGATACGGACACTGAAGCTTTCTTT. It codes for CAWSVDTDTEAFF.

The chain is built from TRBV7-8 and TRBJ2-7; 9 positions agree with TRBD1. The CDR3 has 18 amino acids. Germline V gene lookup returns CDR1 SGHVS and CDR2 FQNEAQ. Trimming removed 3 bases from V and 1 base from J; junction bases left unmatched: 13. The CDR3 DNA sequence: TGTGCCAGCAGCTTGACTACCAAGGGACAGGGTGCTTCCTACGAGCAGTACTTC. It is translated as CASSLTTKGQGASYEQYF.

The gene calls are TRBV15 and TRBJ2-7; tentatively, D is TRBD1 (5 bases). The length of the CDR3 is 14 residues. Per the germline V gene, CDR1 is LNHNV and CDR2 is YYDKDF (reference sequence). Between the trimmed V and J ends, which lost 0 bases and 3 bases, there was a span of 9 bases. CDR3 DNA sequence: TGTGCCACCAGCAGAGATCGCAGGGTCTACGAGCAGTACTTC. It translates to CATSRDRRVYEQYF.

This clonotype was counted ten times or more. CDR3 protein: CASSIVGAAGTEAFF. The CDR3 DNA follows: TGTGCCAGTAGTATAGTGGGGGCGGCCGGCACTGAAGCTTTCTTT. The V gene is TRBV19, the J gene TRBJ1-1, with a tentative D call TRBD1 (6 bases). The CDR3 sequence is 15 residues long. Trimming took off 1 base at V and 4 bases at J, with 13 bases between the two ends. Germline V CDR1 and CDR2: LNHDA, SQIVND (reference sequence).

Sample share makes this clonotype medium-sized. The V and J genes are TRBV30 and TRBJ2-6; a weak D match, TRBD1 (5 bases). The CDR3 is 17 residues long. The germline gives CDR1 GTSNPN, CDR2 SVGIG (reference sequence). V dropped 3 bases and J dropped 0 bases, with 15 bases sitting between them. CDR3 region: CAWSAGHRSSGANVLTF. CDR3 sequence (DNA): TGTGCCTGGAGCGCCGGGCACAGGAGCTCTGGGGCCAACGTCCTGACTTTC.

This clonotype ranks as medium-sized (0.01 to 0.1%). The J gene is TRBJ2-7, the V gene TRBV6-1, with a weak D call TRBD2 (5 bases). V was trimmed by 11 bases and J by 1 base, leaving 12 bases between them. Germline assignment: CDR1 MNHNS and CDR2 SASEGT. The CDR3 length is 12 residues. The CDR3 sequence is CAVPGLSYEQYF. Written as DNA, the CDR3 is TGTGCCGTCCCGGGATTGTCCTACGAGCAGTACTTC.

This clonotype has ten or more counts. V is TRBV5-1 and J is TRBJ2-3, with 10 positions matching TRBD2. This CDR3 is built from 16 residues. The V gene end was trimmed by 1 base and the J gene end by 2 bases; junction bases not matched to a gene: 4. CDR1 SGHRS and CDR2 YFSETQ come from the germline V gene. This CDR3 is CASSLLAGGHTDTQYF. The CDR3 region has the DNA TGCGCCAGCAGCTTGTTAGCGGGGGGTCACACAGATACGCAGTATTTT.

This clonotype was detected many times. The chain uses TRBV27 and TRBJ2-7; D possibly corresponds to TRBD1 (5 bases). The germline gives CDR1 MNHEY, CDR2 SMNVEV (reference sequence). The CDR3 runs to 14 residues. Trimming pared 0 bases from V and 0 bases from J, leaving 6 bases between. CDR3 protein: CASSLSTASYEQYF. The CDR3 bases are TGTGCCAGCAGTTTATCGACAGCCTCCTACGAGCAGTACTTC.

This clonotype is medium-sized within its sample. This rearrangement joins TRBV19 to TRBJ2-7; D might be TRBD1 (5 bases). The germline V and J ends were trimmed by 5 bases and 0 bases, with 17 bases remaining between them. The V gene's germline CDR1 is LNHDA and CDR2 SQIVND (reference sequence). The CDR3 consists of 16 residues. The CDR3 is CASSVRARTSSYEQYF. The CDR3 DNA is TGTGCCAGTAGTGTCCGCGCCAGGACATCCTCCTACGAGCAGTACTTC.

This sequence joins TRBV10-3 and TRBJ2-2; D is ambiguous. The CDR3 runs to 12 residues. The V end was cut by 3 bases, the J end by 5 bases, with 4 bases between. Germline CDR1 is ENHRY and CDR2 is SYGVKD. The CDR3 DNA reads TGTGCCATCAGTGATTATACCGGGGAGCTGTTTTTT. Its protein is CAISDYTGELFF.

This clonotype was detected ten times or more. The gene calls are TRBV20-1 and TRBJ2-7, with 8 bases aligning to TRBD2. Germline trimming cut 3 bases from V and 2 bases from J; bases unmatched to any gene: 15. CDR1 is DFQATT and CDR2 is SNEGSKA in the germline V gene (reference sequence). The length of the CDR3 is 17 residues. The CDR3 DNA reads TGCAGTGCTAGGGACCCGCTGAGTAGCGGGGCCGCCTACGAGCAGTACTTC. Amino acids: CSARDPLSSGAAYEQYF.

As DNA, the CDR3 is TGTGCCAGCAGCTTGGCACCTAGCGTTCTCGTATCAGATACGCAGTATTTT. Translated, it gives CASSLAPSVLVSDTQYF. The rearrangement joins TRBV5-6 to TRBJ2-3; D is possibly TRBD2 (6 bases). The CDR3 covers 17 residues. V gave up 0 bases and J gave up 4 bases, with 18 bases separating them. CDR1 is SGHDT and CDR2 is YYEEEE in the germline V gene.

This clonotype is termed medium-sized (0.01 to 0.1%). The chain has TRBV19 and TRBJ2-1, with TRBD1 identical over 7 bases. The germline CDR1 and CDR2 sequences are LNHDA and SQIVND (reference sequence). Trimming removed 5 bases from V and 1 base from J; junction bases left unmatched: 5. The CDR3 covers 15 residues. The chain's CDR3 is CASSPKTGSYNEQFF. The CDR3 coding sequence is TGTGCCAGTAGTCCGAAGACAGGGTCCTACAATGAGCAGTTCTTC.

The gene calls are TRBV20-1 and TRBJ2-7; 13 bases match TRBD2. The CDR3 is 14 residues long. Per the germline V gene, CDR1 is DFQATT and CDR2 is SNEGSKA (reference sequence). The V and J ends lost 5 bases and 4 bases, in that order; junction bases with no gene match: 5. The CDR3 region has the DNA TGCAGTGCTCTTCCGGGACTAGCGGGGTACGAGCAGTACTTC. It yields the protein CSALPGLAGYEQYF.

This clonotype has at least ten counts. The chain is built from TRBV7-2 and TRBJ2-7; a possible D gene is TRBD2 (6 bases). The CDR3 has 12 amino acids. Trimming pared 8 bases from V and 7 bases from J, leaving 15 bases between. CDR1 is SGHTA and CDR2 is FQGNSA in the germline V gene. CDR3 loop: CASGSPGGEQYF. CDR3 sequence (DNA): TGTGCCAGCGGGTCCCCAGGAGGGGAGCAGTACTTC.

In this sample, this clonotype turned up a few times. The chain links TRBV28 to TRBJ1-1; D not certain. CDR1 is MDHEN, CDR2 SYDVKM, per germline. The CDR3 consists of 14 residues. Trimming took 7 bases from V and 6 from J, leaving 18 bases between them. This CDR3 reads CASTLPSVGPEAFF. For the CDR3, the DNA is TGTGCCAGCACCTTACCCTCTGTAGGGCCTGAAGCTTTCTTT.